Described below is a single TCR beta chain sequence and its context. Its antigen is not identified. The junction shows a germline mismatch at one end, possibly a read error. A modified ARM-PCR protocol with three rounds of nested PCR amplified TCRbeta. TCRdb analysed the multiplex PCR reads with MiXCR anew, one entry per CDR3 protein. In the table there are over 60,000 distinct CDR3 sequences, roughly 80% of which are singletons. These data come from a study of tumor and adjacent non-tumor tissue in lung cancer. Study summary: The cohort had roughly 12 adenocarcinoma, 2 squamous cell and 1 small cell patients. Stage I to III disease affected 9 to 10 men and roughly five women aged about 30 to 76.

Notes on the study in general: Normal lung showed higher cumulative top 100 clone frequency than tumor.

This sample's RNA came from whole unsorted tissue. Donors were chemotherapy-naive, newly diagnosed lung cancer surgical patients in China, August–late 2014. Germline V gives CDR1 DFQATT, CDR2 SNEGSKA (reference sequence). The CDR3 sequence is 14 residues long. Sequences were obtained from lung tumor tissue. This TCR was recovered from a woman aged 50 to 60 with non-small cell lung cancer. The rearrangement links TRBV20-1 to TRBJ2-2; TRBD2 agrees at 8 bases. The CDR3 region has the DNA TGCAGTGCTGGAGCGGGGGCCAATACCGGGGAGCTGTTATTT. Amino acid sequence: CSAGAGANTGELLF.